The 13 T cell receptor beta chains below come from one sample, sequenced in a study of cytomegalovirus exposure and HLA in healthy donors. The repertoire was sequenced with immunoSEQ multiplex PCR; TCRdb's copy has only in-frame clones and lacks some. The sample contains about 120,000 clones, approximately 91% of which appear only once. Sequencing was performed on PBMCs. The receptors come from a man younger than 35 in good health and CMV-seropositive.

The chain is built from TRBV11-3 and TRBJ2-2, with a tentative D call TRBD1 (6 bases). Trimming stripped 5 bases from V and 0 bases from J, with 10 bases between. This CDR3 is 15 amino acids long. Germline values: CDR1 SGHNT, CDR2 YENEEA. CDR3 nucleotides: TGTGCCAGCAGCCTGGGACAAACGAACACCGGGGAGCTGTTTTTT. Translation gives CASSLGQTNTGELFF.

The rearrangement links TRBV29-1 to TRBJ1-1; 9 positions agree with TRBD1. The CDR3 is 14 amino acids. The germline V gene encodes CDR1 SQVTM and CDR2 ANQGSEA. The trim removed 0 bases at V and 4 bases at J, leaving 3 bases unmatched. CDR3 sequence reads: CSVEEGGQGTEAFF. DNA for the CDR3: TGCAGCGTTGAAGAGGGGGGACAGGGCACTGAAGCTTTCTTT.

The chain has TRBV7-8 and TRBJ1-1, with 8 bases aligning to TRBD1. This CDR3 region has 16 residues. Per the germline V gene, CDR1 is SGHVS and CDR2 is FQNEAQ. Trimming at V came to 2 bases and at J to 1 base, leaving 6 bases not matched to a gene. The CDR3 here is CASSLLDREENTEAFF. The CDR3 DNA follows: TGTGCCAGCAGCTTACTGGACAGGGAGGAGAACACTGAAGCTTTCTTT.

This clone is a singleton in its sample. This rearrangement joins TRBV18 to TRBJ2-1; TRBD2 aligns across 11 bases. The CDR3 spans 14 residues. Germline loops: CDR1 KGHSH, CDR2 LQKENI. The junction had 0 bases not matched to a gene; V was cut back by 2 bases and J by 6 bases. In nucleotides, the CDR3 is TGTGCCAGCTCACCAGGACTAGCGGGCAATGAGCAGTTCTTC. Its translation is CASSPGLAGNEQFF.

CDR3 sequence reads: CASSSERGFGGTGELFF. The CDR3 DNA reads as TGTGCCAGCAGTAGCGAACGCGGGTTTGGAGGCACCGGGGAGCTGTTTTTT. The chain carries TRBV28 and TRBJ2-2; perhaps TRBD2 as D (5 bases). CDR3 size: 17 residues. CDR1 and CDR2 from the germline V gene are MDHEN and SYDVKM. V shed 5 bases and J shed 4 bases, with 20 bases lying between them.

V and J are TRBV4-1 and TRBJ1-2, with TRBD1 identical over 8 bases. From germline, CDR1 is MGHRA and CDR2 YSYEKL. The CDR3 consists of 16 residues. V trimming: 1 base; J trimming: 4 bases; junction bases outside the gene matches: 8. CDR3 in DNA: TGCGCCAGCAGCCAAGTTAGGCAGGGGGCTTTCTATGGCTACACCTTC. Its protein is CASSQVRQGAFYGYTF.

The chain joins TRBV28 to TRBJ1-2; D call uncertain. V was clipped by 3 bases and J by 4 bases, with 12 bases between them. This CDR3 has 14 amino acids. Germline V gives CDR1 MDHEN, CDR2 SYDVKM. Written as DNA, the CDR3 is TGTGCCAGCAGTTTGTCTTATCGGGGCTATGGCTACACCTTC. Amino acid sequence: CASSLSYRGYGYTF.

The table lists this clone with a count of one. The rearrangement links TRBV27 to TRBJ1-2; 7 bases line up with TRBD1. The germline CDR1 and CDR2 sequences are MNHEY and SMNVEV (reference sequence). This CDR3 has 15 residues. With V trimmed by 2 bases and J by 2 bases, 5 bases remained unmatched. DNA for the CDR3: TGTGCCAGCAGTTTAAAACAGGGGATCAACTATGGCTACACCTTC. It specifies CASSLKQGINYGYTF.

In its sample, this clone was seen a few times. The gene calls are TRBV5-5 and TRBJ1-2; no clear D gene. V gave up 3 bases and J gave up 0 bases, with 12 bases separating them. Germline assignment: CDR1 SGHKS and CDR2 YYEKEE (reference sequence). The CDR3 loop spans 15 amino acids. CDR3 sequence (DNA): TGTGCCAGCAGCTCCCCGCGGCAGACTAACTATGGCTACACCTTC. Encoded protein: CASSSPRQTNYGYTF.

This chain joins TRBV5-6 and TRBJ2-1, with D maybe TRBD1 (5 bases). CDR3 length: 14 amino acids. Germline V gives CDR1 SGHDT, CDR2 YYEEEE. The V gene lost 0 bases and the J gene lost 4 bases, with 8 bases spanning the gap. CDR3 amino acids: CASSLGWTYNEQFF. CDR3 in DNA: TGTGCCAGCAGCTTGGGTTGGACATACAATGAGCAGTTCTTC.

The chain recombines TRBV19 with TRBJ1-4; D not resolved. Trimming removed 4 bases at V and 3 bases at J, with 9 bases between. Germline CDR1 and CDR2: LNHDA and SQIVND (reference sequence). CDR3 length: 14 amino acids. CDR3 loop: CASSKRGPNEKLFF. CDR3 DNA sequence: TGTGCCAGTAGTAAGAGAGGCCCTAATGAAAAACTGTTTTTT.

V gene TRBV10-3 combines with J gene TRBJ2-1; 10 bases line up with TRBD2. The CDR3 totals 14 residues. V was clipped by 10 bases and J by 5 bases; unmatched bases: 8. CDR1 ENHRY and CDR2 SYGVKD come from the germline V gene. Written as DNA, the CDR3 is TGTGCCACCAGAGCGGGGGGGCTCGACAATGAGCAGTTCTTC. This encodes CATRAGGLDNEQFF.

This chain uses TRBV27 with TRBJ2-7, with 7 bases lining up with TRBD2. Germline CDR1 is MNHEY and CDR2 is SMNVEV (reference sequence). There are 13 residues in the CDR3. Trimming at V came to 6 bases and at J to 3 bases, leaving 5 bases not matched to a gene. The CDR3 coding sequence is TGTGCCAGCAGGGGGGGGGATTTCTACGAGCAGTACTTC. This encodes CASRGGDFYEQYF.